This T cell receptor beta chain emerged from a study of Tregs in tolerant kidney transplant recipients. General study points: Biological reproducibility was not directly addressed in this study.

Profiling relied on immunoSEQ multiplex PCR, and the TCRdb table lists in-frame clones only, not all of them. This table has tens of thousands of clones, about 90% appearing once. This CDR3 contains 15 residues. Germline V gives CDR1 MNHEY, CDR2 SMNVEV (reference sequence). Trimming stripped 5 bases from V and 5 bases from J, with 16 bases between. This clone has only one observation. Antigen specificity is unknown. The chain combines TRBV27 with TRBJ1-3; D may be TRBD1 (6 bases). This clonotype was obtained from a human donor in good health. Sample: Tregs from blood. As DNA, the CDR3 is TGTGCCAGCAGTGCCTGGGGGGGCCCTAGAAACACCATATATTTT. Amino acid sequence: CASSAWGGPRNTIYF.